The 3 T cell receptor beta chains below come from one sample, sequenced in a study of blood T cell repertoires in COVID-19. TCRdb's copy holds only in-frame clones and misses some; the assay was immunoSEQ multiplex PCR. This sample has 55,000 to 75,000 clones, with roughly 82% found just once. Sequencing used peripheral blood. The source is a man aged 80 or over with active COVID-19.

The chain has TRBV6-2 or TRBV6-3 and TRBJ2-7; 9 nucleotides match TRBD2. The ends lost 0 bases at V and 5 bases at J; junction bases unmatched: 17. This CDR3 is 19 amino acids long. The V gene's germline CDR1 is MNHEY and CDR2 SVGEGT. The CDR3 nucleotides are TGTGCCAGCAGTTACTCCGGCGGTGGGTTAGCGGGAGCCCGTGACGAGCAGTACTTC. Translated, it gives CASSYSGGGLAGARDEQYF.

CDR3 in amino acids: CASSYVRGSTDTQYF. The CDR3 coding sequence is TGTGCCAGCAGTTACGTACGGGGTAGCACAGATACGCAGTATTTT. The rearrangement uses TRBV6-5 and TRBJ2-3; weak D call: TRBD2 (5 bases). The V end was cut by 2 bases, the J end by 0 bases, with 9 bases between. The CDR3 extends over 15 amino acids. CDR1 is MNHEY, CDR2 SVGAGI, per germline.

V gene TRBV7-8 combines with J gene TRBJ2-7, with D perhaps TRBD2 (5 bases). The CDR3 runs 14 residues. Germline V gene lookup returns CDR1 SGHVS and CDR2 FQNEAQ. Trimming removed 5 bases from V and 0 bases from J, with 11 bases in between. CDR3 bases: TGTGCCAGCAGCGCACGACGGGACTCCTACGAGCAGTACTTC. Encoded protein: CASSARRDSYEQYF. Supplemented by reference TRBV7-8 and TRBJ2-7, the full variable domain reads GAGVSQSPRYKVAKRGQDVALRCDPISGHVSLFWYQQALGQGPEFLTYFQNEAQLDKSGLPSDRFFAERPEGSVSTLKIQRTQQEDSAVYLCASSARRDSYEQYFGPGTRLTVT.